The rows below give T cell receptor beta chains drawn from one sample of a study of shared clonotypes between healthy human individuals. Repertoires were generated with immunoSEQ multiplex PCR, while TCRdb's copy carries only in-frame clones and drops some. The data contain over 700,000 clones, approximately 77% of them singletons. Source material: memory CD4+ T cells sorted from blood. These receptors were collected from a woman aged 25 to 39 in good health. CDR3s include the opening cysteine and the closing phenylalanine or tryptophan. The D gene is left open where the match is weak. Rows give clone size only sometimes, using once, few, many, or a class for an expanded clone.

>TRBD1|-|TRBJ2-7|TRBV4-1|14
TGCGCCAGCAGCCAAGGACAGGGGGCGTACGAGCAGTACTTC
CASSQGQGAYEQYF
>TRBD2|-|TRBJ2-5|TRBV19|15
TGTGCCAGTAGTAGCGGGAGGGCCTCGGGAGAGACCCAGTACTTC
CASSSGRASGETQYF
>-|few|TRBJ1-2|TRBV27|13
TGTGCCAGCAGCTTACGTGGGACGGGTGGCTACACCTTC
CASSLRGTGGYTF
>-|-|TRBJ1-5|TRBV7-9|16
TGTGCCAGCAGCTTAGGGACAAGGGATGGCAATCAGCCCCAGCATTTT
CASSLGTRDGNQPQHF
>-|-|TRBJ2-6|TRBV19|16
TGTGCCAGCCAGAGCGGACGGGTCTCTGGGGCCAACGTCCTGACTTTC
CASQSGRVSGANVLTF
>-|-|TRBJ2-7|TRBV14|15
TGTGCCAGCAGCCCAAGGGCGGGAAATGGGTACGAGCAGTACTTC
CASSPRAGNGYEQYF
>TRBD1|many|TRBJ1-5|TRBV19|14
TGTGCCAGTAGTAGGGACAGGTCCGATCAGCCCCAGCATTTT
CASSRDRSDQPQHF
>TRBD1|-|TRBJ1-3|TRBV2|18
TGTGCCAGCAGCCCGAGGCGGGGACAGTTAAGCTCTGGAAACACCATATATTTT
CASSPRRGQLSSGNTIYF
>TRBD1|-|TRBJ2-3|TRBV19|15
TGTGCCAGTAACCCGGGGGACAGGTTAACAGATACGCAGTATTTT
CASNPGDRLTDTQYF
>-|-|TRBJ2-5|TRBV29-1|12
TGCAGCGTTCAGACAAGCCAAGAGACCCAGTACTTC
CSVQTSQETQYF
>-|once|TRBJ2-5|TRBV14|17
TGTGCCAGCAGTCAGTACGCGGGACAACCGTACCAAGAGACCCAGTACTTC
CASSQYAGQPYQETQYF
>TRBD2|few|TRBJ2-5|TRBV11-2|17
TGTGCCAGCAGCTTAAGGAGTTGGACTAGCGGGAGTGAGACCCAGTACTTC
CASSLRSWTSGSETQYF
>-|-|TRBJ2-5|TRBV2|11
TGTGCCAGCAGTGAAGGGGAGACCCAGTACTTC
CASSEGETQYF
>-|-|TRBJ2-2|TRBV19|14
TGTGCCAGTAGTGGGGCTGTGAACACCGGGGAGCTGTTTTTT
CASSGAVNTGELFF
>TRBD2|-|TRBJ2-5|TRBV28|15
TGTGCCAGCAGCCATAGCGGGAGGCTCCAAGAGACCCAGTACTTC
CASSHSGRLQETQYF
>-|-|TRBJ2-7|TRBV5-8|13
TGTGCCAGCAGCTTGATCGGGGCGGGAGAGCAGTACTTC
CASSLIGAGEQYF
>-|once|TRBJ1-3|TRBV5-1|15
TGCGCCAGCAGCTTGGACTCATACTCTGGAAACACCATATATTTT
CASSLDSYSGNTIYF
>-|-|TRBJ2-2|TRBV7-3|14
TGTGCCAGCAGCCTGTCGGGCCAAACCGGGGAGCTGTTTTTT
CASSLSGQTGELFF
>-|-|TRBJ1-5|TRBV6-6|14
TGTGCCAGCAGTTACGGACAGCCAAATCAGCCCCAGCATTTT
CASSYGQPNQPQHF
>TRBD1|-|TRBJ1-2|TRBV5-1|15
TGCGCCAGCAGCACGCGACAGGGGTTCGGCTATGGCTACACCTTC
CASSTRQGFGYGYTF
>-|-|TRBJ2-7|TRBV5-4|12
TGTGCCAGCAGTGAACAGGGCTACGAGCAGTACTTC
CASSEQGYEQYF
>-|-|TRBJ2-7|TRBV19|15
TGTGCCAGTAGTATCCAGAAGAGTCCCCCCTACGAGCAGTACTTC
CASSIQKSPPYEQYF